Presented here are 30 T cell receptor beta chains from one specimen sequenced in a study of tumor and adjacent non-tumor tissue in lung cancer. A modified ARM-PCR protocol with three rounds of nested PCR amplified TCRbeta. TCRdb used MiXCR to reprocess the multiplex PCR reads, holding one entry per CDR3 protein. The data show approximately 110,000 distinct CDR3 sequences, around 75% seen once. The template was RNA from unsorted bulk tissue. Sequencing input: lung tumor tissue. These receptors were collected from a woman aged 55-70 years with non-small cell lung cancer.

The gene calls are TRBV6-5 and TRBJ2-5; D gene ambiguous. This CDR3 comprises 14 residues. V lost 10 bases and J lost 3, with 18 bases in between. Germline V gene lookup returns CDR1 MNHEY and CDR2 SVGAGI. The CDR3 DNA is TGTGCCATCAGCGCCCACGGAGAGGAAGAGACCCAGTACTTC. Translation gives CAISAHGEEETQYF.

This clonotype is labeled medium-sized. The CDR3 DNA follows: TGTGCCAGCGGGGGCCAGTTCTCTAGCACAGATACGCAGTATTTT. Translation gives CASGGQFSSTDTQYF. The J gene is TRBJ2-3, the V gene TRBV11-1; possibly TRBD1 for D (6 bases). Germline CDR1 reads SGHAT; CDR2 reads FQDESV (reference sequence). V dropped 8 bases and J dropped 0 bases, with 15 bases sitting between them. This CDR3 spans 15 amino acids.

This clonotype was recorded once. Given the absence of the conserved phenylalanine or tryptophan at the CDR3 end, a read error is likely. The genes are TRBV11-3 and TRBJ1-6; D is perhaps TRBD1 (6 bases). This CDR3 is 15 amino acids long. Germline V gene sequence: CDR1 SGHNT, CDR2 YENEEA. The CDR3 protein is CPISLEDRYNSPLHL. Here the CDR3 DNA reads TGTCCCATCAGCTTAGAGGACAGATATAATTCACCCCTCCACTTA.

This clonotype was recorded many times. The V gene is TRBV28, the J gene TRBJ1-2; D uncertain. Trimming left V 6 bases short and J 4 bases short, with 12 bases between. The germline V gene encodes CDR1 MDHEN and CDR2 SYDVKM. The CDR3 loop spans 13 amino acids. CDR3 residues: CASSQHDRYGYTF. The CDR3 DNA is TGTGCCAGCAGCCAACACGACCGCTATGGCTACACCTTC.

The chain employs TRBV13 and TRBJ2-1; no reliable D call. Trimming stripped 5 bases from V and 2 bases from J, with 7 bases between. Germline assignment: CDR1 PRHDT and CDR2 FYEKMQ (reference sequence). The CDR3 length is 13 residues. The CDR3 sequence is CASSLNAYNEQFF. DNA of the CDR3: TGTGCCAGCAGCCTCAATGCCTACAATGAGCAGTTCTTC.

Remarks on this clonotype: A much larger clone differs from this one at a single base, so this may be a read error. The chain has TRBV12-3 or TRBV12-4 and TRBJ1-5; D unresolved. V lost 7 bases and J 8 bases, leaving 15 bases between the germline ends. The CDR3 covers 13 residues. Written as DNA, the CDR3 is TGTGCCAGCACCTGGAACGCCGTAGAGCCCCAGCATTTT. Translating it yields CASTWNAVEPQHF.

Regarding this clonotype: The junction shows a germline mismatch at one end, possibly a read error. V usage is TRBV6-5 and J usage is TRBJ2-1; 12 bases map to TRBD2. Per the germline V gene, CDR1 is MNHEY and CDR2 is SVGAGI. This CDR3 region has 19 residues. As DNA, the CDR3 is TGTACCAGCAGAGTACTAGCGGGGGGTCTCCTTCAATCCTACAATGAGCAGTTCTTC. Its protein is CTSRVLAGGLLQSYNEQFF.

Note on this clonotype: The junction and the germline gene differ at one end; a read error may be behind it. V gene TRBV6-2 or TRBV6-3 combines with J gene TRBJ1-1; the D gene is possibly TRBD1 (6 bases). The germline CDR1 and CDR2 sequences are MNHEY and SVGEGT. The CDR3 totals 14 residues. The CDR3 sequence: CASSYHTGNSEAFF. CDR3 DNA sequence: TGTGCCAGCAGTTACCATACAGGGAACAGTGAAGCTTTCTTT.

Notes on this clonotype: Germline and junction disagree at one end, which may indicate a read error. In DNA form, the CDR3 reads TGCGCCAGCAGCCAACTTATCATCCACACTGAAACTTCCTTT. Translating it yields CASSQLIIHTETSF. The gene calls are TRBV4-1 and TRBJ1-1; D call uncertain. The CDR3 loop spans 14 amino acids. Germline-derived CDR1 and CDR2 are MGHRA and YSYEKL.

A remark on this clonotype: At one end, the junction sequence differs from germline, possibly due to a read error. The chain employs TRBV6-5 and TRBJ2-2; tentatively, D is TRBD1 (6 bases). CDR1 MNHEY and CDR2 SVGAGI come from the germline V gene. The CDR3 loop spans 12 amino acids. Here the CDR3 reads CACSYRVGELFF. The CDR3 coding sequence is TGTGCCTGCAGTTACAGGGTCGGGGAGCTATTTTTT.

About this clonotype: A much larger clone differs by one base, so this may be a read error. The chain joins TRBV14 to TRBJ1-1; no definite D call. Germline V gives CDR1 SGHDN, CDR2 FVKESK. CDR3 length equals 13 residues. CDR3 DNA: TGTACCAGCAGCCAACAGAGGAACACTGAAGCTTTCTTT. Residues: CTSSQQRNTEAFF.

With respect to this clonotype: Sequence at one end of the junction differs from germline and may be a read error. The rearrangement joins TRBV4-1 to TRBJ1-5; unclear D gene. CDR1 is MGHRA and CDR2 is YSYEKL in the germline V gene. The CDR3 has 17 amino acids. CDR3 nucleotides: TGCGCCAGCATCCAAGATAGCCAGCCATACAGCAATAAGCCCCAGCATTTT. Its protein product is CASIQDSQPYSNKPQHF.

The rearrangement uses TRBV11-3 and TRBJ2-1; 11 nucleotides match TRBD2. V was pared by 8 bases and J by 15 bases, with 18 bases of the junction left unmatched. The germline V gene encodes CDR1 SGHNT and CDR2 YENEEA. The CDR3 runs to 15 residues. CDR3 residues: CASDHLAGGANEVFF. Written as DNA, the CDR3 is TGTGCCAGCGACCACTTAGCGGGGGGGGCCAATGAGGTGTTCTTC. The full variable domain, with the rest looked up from reference TRBV11-3 and TRBJ2-1, is EAGVVQSPRYKIIEKKQPVAFWCNPISGHNTLYWYLQNLGQGPELLIRYENEEAVDDSQLPKDRFSAERLKGVDSTLKIQPAELGDSAVYLCASDHLAGGANEVFFGPGTRLTVL.

This clonotype was recorded at least ten times. In DNA, the CDR3 is TGTGCCAGCCTGACAGGGACTGAAGCTTTCTTT. Translated: CASLTGTEAFF. The chain couples TRBV6-5 to TRBJ1-1; 7 nucleotides agree with TRBD1. The CDR3 sequence is 11 residues long. The V gene's germline CDR1 is MNHEY and CDR2 SVGAGI. With 8 bases clipped from V and 5 bases from J, the junction kept 2 bases outside the gene matches.

Notes on this clonotype: A clone one base away is much larger, so this may be a read error. This chain uses TRBV5-4 with TRBJ1-5; D is unresolved. Germline loops: CDR1 SGHNT, CDR2 YYREEE (reference sequence). The CDR3 sequence is 13 residues long. V gave up 6 bases and J gave up 1 base, with 8 bases separating them. In DNA form, the CDR3 reads TGTGCCAGCATCTCGGACAGCAATCAGCCCCAGCATTTT. Translating gives CASISDSNQPQHF. Full variable domain (remainder filled in from reference TRBV5-4 and TRBJ1-5): ETGVTQSPTHLIKTRGQQVTLRCSSQSGHNTVSWYQQALGQGPQFIFQYYREEENGRGNFPPRFSGLQFPNYSSELNVNALELDDSALYLCASISDSNQPQHFGDGTRLSIL.

Regarding this clonotype: Given a much more abundant clone one base away, this may be a read error. The V gene is TRBV20-1, the J gene TRBJ2-2; D perhaps matches TRBD2 (7 bases). This CDR3 spans 14 amino acids. V lost 7 bases to trimming and J lost 9 bases, with 21 bases between them. Germline CDR1 reads DFQATT; CDR2 reads SNEGSKA (reference sequence). CDR3 DNA sequence: TGCAGTGGGGAGGGGGAGGAGAGGACCTGGGAGCTGTTTTTT. This encodes CSGEGEERTWELFF.

About this clonotype itself: As the CDR3 is not closed by the conserved phenylalanine or tryptophan, this likely results from a read error. No DNA is shown, since the ends of the CDR3 on it are uncertain; the CDR3 is the one TCRdb lists. V and J are TRBV11-2 and TRBJ2-1; TRBD1 is the table's D call, not checked against the DNA. The V gene's germline CDR1 is SGHAT and CDR2 FQNNGV. Termini included, the CDR3 measures 12 amino acids. The CDR3 protein is CTSSHGDGEQIS.

As for this clonotype: At one boundary the junction diverges from the germline segment, which might be a read error. V and J are TRBV5-4 and TRBJ2-2, with D possibly matching TRBD2 (5 bases). In germline, CDR1 is SGHNT, CDR2 YYREEE (reference sequence). The CDR3 runs to 15 residues. The CDR3: CTSKGGGPNTGELFF. In DNA, the CDR3 is TGTACCAGCAAGGGCGGCGGGCCTAACACCGGGGAGCTGTTTTTT.

The chain is built from TRBV5-1 and TRBJ1-1; D unresolved. V was cut by 5 bases and J by 0 bases, with 11 bases left in between. Germline V gene data show CDR1 as SGHRS and CDR2 as YFSETQ. The CDR3 loop spans 14 amino acids. CDR3 region: CASRIGSMNTEAFF. For the CDR3, the DNA is TGCGCCAGCAGGATAGGGTCCATGAACACTGAAGCTTTCTTT.

Worth noting for this clonotype: No conserved phenylalanine or tryptophan ends this CDR3, so it is likely a read error. No DNA is shown, since the ends of the CDR3 on it are uncertain; the CDR3 is the one TCRdb lists. The rearrangement uses TRBV11-1 and TRBJ2-1; the table's TRBD1 call for D was not verified on the DNA. The germline V gene encodes CDR1 SGHAT and CDR2 FQDESV (reference sequence). A total of 13 residues make up the CDR3, ends included. The CDR3 loop is CASSLVVQGDVFL.

In the case of this clonotype: A read error may account for a junction end that differs from germline. This rearrangement joins TRBV11-2 to TRBJ1-6; D uncertain. This CDR3 comprises 14 residues. Germline CDR1 and CDR2: SGHAT and FQNNGV. CDR3 in DNA: TGTGCCAGCAGCTTAGTAGCAAGTAATTCACCCCTCCGGTTT. Translation: CASSLVASNSPLRF.

This clonotype was picked up one time. The rearrangement joins TRBV6-5 to TRBJ1-5; D is ambiguous. The tail of the sequence fits TRBJ2-3 better, so the J call may be wrong. CDR1 MNHEY and CDR2 SVGAGI come from the germline V gene. The length of the CDR3 is 14 residues. The CDR3 sequence is CASSDEGSGQPQYF. The CDR3 DNA is TGTGCCAGCTCGGACGAAGGATCCGGTCAGCCCCAGTATTTT.

Worth noting for this clonotype: Without the conserved terminal phenylalanine or tryptophan, this CDR3 likely stems from a read error. The rearrangement links TRBV6-5 to TRBJ1-2; TRBD1 agrees at 7 bases. The CDR3 contains 14 residues. CDR1 and CDR2 from the germline V gene are MNHEY and SVGAGI. CDR3 amino acids: CASSFEGASNGYTI. The CDR3 DNA reads as TGTGCTAGTAGTTTCGAGGGGGCGTCTAATGGCTACACCATC.

Points on this clonotype: As the CDR3 is not closed by the conserved phenylalanine or tryptophan, this likely results from a read error. The rearrangement joins TRBV7-8 to TRBJ2-3; possibly TRBD1 for D (6 bases). The CDR3 runs to 17 residues. The V end was cut by 5 bases, the J end by 0 bases, with 18 bases between. CDR1 and CDR2 (germline): SGHVS, FQNEAQ. CDR3 sequence: CASSPGPGTTSTDTQYL. In DNA, the CDR3 is TGTGCCAGCAGCCCGGGGCCAGGGACAACTAGCACAGATACGCAGTATCTT.

In the case of this clonotype: A read error is possible here, since a much larger clone lies one base away. The chain has TRBV6-5 and TRBJ2-2; 8 bases are shared with TRBD1. The CDR3 has 15 residues. The germline V gene has CDR1 MNHEY and CDR2 SVGAGI. The CDR3 is CVSSFRGRITGELFF. The DNA for the CDR3 is TGTGTCAGCAGTTTCAGGGGGCGCATCACCGGGGAGCTGTTTTTT.

Concerning this clonotype: A read error may produce the germline difference seen at one junction end. This rearrangement joins TRBV11-2 to TRBJ2-2; D may match TRBD1 or TRBD2 (6 bases each). The germline V gene encodes CDR1 SGHAT and CDR2 FQNNGV. CDR3 length: 14 residues. The CDR3 loop is CASSLRDNTWELFF. In nucleotides, the CDR3 is TGTGCCAGCAGCTTGCGGGACAACACCTGGGAGTTGTTCTTT. Supplemented by reference TRBV11-2 and TRBJ2-2, the full variable domain reads EAGVAQSPRYKIIEKRQSVAFWCNPISGHATLYWYQQILGQGPKLLIQFQNNGVVDDSQLPKDRFSAERLKGVDSTLKIQPAKLEDSAVYLCASSLRDNTWELFFGEGSRLTVL.

This clonotype was counted many times. This chain joins TRBV6-2 or TRBV6-3 and TRBJ2-1; D remains ambiguous. This CDR3 has 16 amino acids. V was shortened by 5 bases and J by 8 bases, with 22 bases between the two germline ends. The germline V gene has CDR1 MNHEY and CDR2 SVGEGT. The DNA for the CDR3 is TGTGCCAGCAGTGGTCGACAAGCCGTAAATGTATATGAGCAGTTCTTC. Protein sequence: CASSGRQAVNVYEQFF.

The sample holds many counts of this clonotype. The chain has TRBV4-1 and TRBJ1-1; 7 bases are a match to TRBD1. Germline CDR1 MGHRA, CDR2 YSYEKL. The trim removed 1 base at V and 1 base at J, leaving 9 bases unmatched. The CDR3 runs 17 residues. This chain's CDR3 is CASSQVEVRDRNTEAFF. Here the CDR3 DNA reads TGCGCCAGCAGCCAAGTTGAAGTCCGGGACAGGAACACTGAAGCTTTCTTT.

A note on this clonotype: This may arise from a read error, as a much more abundant clone is one base away. The chain uses TRBV6-2 or TRBV6-3 and TRBJ1-2; D not certain. V lost 2 bases and J lost 7, with 14 bases in between. The germline V gene encodes CDR1 MNHEY and CDR2 SVGEGT. This CDR3 has 14 residues. Here the CDR3 reads CASSYLGLHFGYTF. The CDR3 DNA follows: TGTGCCAGCAGTTACCTCGGTCTCCACTTTGGCTACACCTTC.

A remark on this clonotype: A read error may be the cause here, since a much bigger clone is one base away. The chain has TRBV4-2 and TRBJ2-1; D not certain. The V end lost 4 bases, the J end lost 5 bases, and 6 bases lay between the germline ends. CDR3 size: 12 residues. CDR1 and CDR2 (germline): LGHNA, YNFKEQ. This CDR3 is CASSRENNEQFF. DNA of the CDR3: TGTGCCAGCAGCCGTGAAAACAATGAGCAGTTCTTC.